Listed here is a single T cell receptor (beta chain). This CDR3 region has 11 residues. V lost 7 bases and J 1 base, leaving 7 bases between the germline ends. Germline-derived CDR1 and CDR2 are SQVTM and ANQGSEA. This sample was taken from a study of beta chain features in type 1 diabetes. At the level of the study: The study found patients and healthy donors alike in age, gender and cell yields. Researchers looked at fewer than 110 million sorted cells across all samples.

Expressed TCRB transcripts were sequenced after all isolated RNA was converted to cDNA. Data came from immunoSEQ multiplex PCR; TCRdb stores just in-frame clones and leaves some out. There are roughly 370,000 clones in the sample; roughly 13% occur only once, and around 0.039% lies in the top ten. The TCR was taken from a man aged 30 to 45 in good health. The chain combines TRBV29-1 with TRBJ1-1; no firm D call. Sequenced material: naive CD4+ T cells from blood. The chain's CDR3 is CSGTANTEAFF. CDR3 DNA: TGCAGCGGGACGGCGAACACTGAAGCTTTCTTT. The whole variable domain, remainder taken from reference TRBV29-1 and TRBJ1-1, is SAVISQKPSRDICQRGTSLTIQCQVDSQVTMMFWYRQQPGQSLTLIATANQGSEATYESGFVIDKFPISRPNLTFSTLTVSNMSPEDSSIYLCSGTANTEAFFGQGTRLTVV.